A selection of T cell receptor beta chains follows, all from one sample in a study of human T cells and chemical hapten exposure. TCRdb processed the RACE reads anew with MiXCR; each CDR3 protein has one entry. The repertoire has about 55,000 distinct CDR3 sequences, just under 10% of them found once; the top ten carry 1.5% to 2%. This sample comprised whole blood, obtained in connection with sensitization to the hapten diphenylcyclopropenone (DPC). The receptors stem from a woman aged 50 to 60 with alopecia areata. Some clones in this sample may be carry-over from other donors' samples. Each CDR3 is given with its conserved first and last residue. The D gene is left open where the match is weak. The size field is filled for only some rows; it gives once, few, many or a size class.

V	size	J	D	CDR3	DNA
TRBV4-1	many	TRBJ1-2	TRBD1	CASSLSPGQGRYGYTF	TGCGCCAGCAGCCTTAGCCCCGGACAGGGTCGATATGGCTACACCTTC
TRBV7-7	.	TRBJ2-2	TRBD1	CASSPTGATGELFF	TGTGCTAGCAGCCCGACAGGGGCCACCGGGGAGCTGTTTTTT
TRBV5-6	.	TRBJ1-1	.	CASSFLEVVVTEAFF	TGTGCCAGCAGCTTTCTTGAAGTGGTAGTCACTGAAGCTTTCTTT
TRBV3-1	few	TRBJ2-3	.	CASSQARTTDTQYF	TGTGCCAGCAGCCAAGCGCGGACCACAGATACGCAGTATTTT
TRBV2	.	TRBJ2-7	TRBD1	CASDGGPGGYEQYF	TGTGCCAGCGACGGTGGGCCAGGGGGATACGAGCAGTACTTC
TRBV28	many	TRBJ2-1	.	CASSLVLAHEQFF	TGTGCCAGCAGTTTGGTCCTAGCGCATGAGCAGTTCTTC
TRBV29-1	many	TRBJ1-2	.	CSVQGIRDGYTF	TGCAGCGTTCAGGGGATCAGAGATGGCTACACCTTC
TRBV28	.	TRBJ2-4	.	CASSLLSADIQYF	TGTGCCAGCAGTTTGCTCAGCGCGGACATTCAGTACTTC
TRBV3-1	.	TRBJ2-1	.	CASSLTQYEQFF	TGTGCCAGCAGCCTGACCCAATATGAGCAGTTCTTC
TRBV7-2	few	TRBJ1-1	.	CASSSEGHTEAFF	TGTGCCAGCAGCTCCGAGGGGCACACTGAAGCTTTCTTT